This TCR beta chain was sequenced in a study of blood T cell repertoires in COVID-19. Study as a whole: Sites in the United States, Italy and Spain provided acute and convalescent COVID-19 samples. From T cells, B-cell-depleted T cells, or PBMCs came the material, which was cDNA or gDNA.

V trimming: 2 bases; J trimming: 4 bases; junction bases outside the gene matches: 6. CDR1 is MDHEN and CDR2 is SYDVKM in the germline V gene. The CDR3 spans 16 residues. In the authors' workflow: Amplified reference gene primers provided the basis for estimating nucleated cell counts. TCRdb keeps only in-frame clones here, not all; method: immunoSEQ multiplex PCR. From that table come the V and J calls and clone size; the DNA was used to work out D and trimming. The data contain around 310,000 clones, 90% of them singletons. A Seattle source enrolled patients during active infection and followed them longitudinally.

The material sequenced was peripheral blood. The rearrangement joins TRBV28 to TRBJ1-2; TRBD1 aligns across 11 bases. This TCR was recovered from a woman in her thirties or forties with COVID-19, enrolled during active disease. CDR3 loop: CASSLSGQGAFYGYTF. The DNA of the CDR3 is TGTGCCAGCAGTTTAAGTGGACAGGGGGCTTTCTATGGCTACACCTTC.